The clone carrying this T cell receptor beta chain was picked up a small number of times. Its antigen is currently unknown. This sample is drawn from a study of T-cell reconstitution after alpha-beta-depleted transplantation in children. Overall study findings and caveats: T cells produced anew were the main source of T-cell counts and diversity one year after transplant.

The CDR3 runs 14 residues. With 7 bases removed from V and 0 bases from J, the gap between germline ends came to 11 bases. Construction of the TCRbeta library involved unique molecular identifiers. MiXCR, applied by TCRdb to the PCR reads, yields one record per CDR3 protein. The data contain some 550,000 distinct CDR3 sequences, 23% of them singletons. The J gene is TRBJ2-3, the V gene TRBV12-3 or TRBV12-4, with D perhaps matching TRBD2 (5 bases). Source: PBMCs, mostly from graft donor cells, taken 360 days after TCRalphabeta/CD19-depleted stem cell transplant. The clonotype was recovered from a boy less than two years old who had a stem cell transplant for acute myeloid leukemia, so the T cells may come from the graft donor. CDR3 sequence (DNA): TGTGCCAGCACCTACTGGACTAGCACAGATACGCAGTATTTT. Translated, it gives CASTYWTSTDTQYF.